Presented here are 30 T cell receptor beta chains from one specimen sequenced in a study of beta chain features in type 1 diabetes. Expressed TCRB transcripts were sequenced after all isolated RNA was converted to cDNA. This table comes from immunoSEQ multiplex PCR, and its TCRdb copy is limited to in-frame clones, with some not included. The sample gives 25,000 or so clones, nearly 70% of which show up once; 2.2% is in the top ten. Sample: Tregs from blood. Receptors originate from a woman aged 40 to 49 in good health.

The CDR3 bases are TGCGCCAGCAGTCAGGGGGCGGATCAGCCCCAGCATTTT. As protein: CASSQGADQPQHF. This chain uses TRBV5-1 with TRBJ1-5, with TRBD1 matching 8 bases. The junction had 3 bases not matched to a gene; V was cut back by 5 bases and J by 5 bases. Germline V gene data show CDR1 as SGHRS and CDR2 as YFSETQ. This CDR3 comprises 13 residues.

By share, this clone ranks as large. The rearrangement links TRBV7-2 to TRBJ2-2; D gene unclear. CDR3 length: 11 amino acids. Germline V CDR1 and CDR2: SGHTA, FQGNSA. Trimming stripped 5 bases from V and 9 bases from J, with 7 bases between. The CDR3 DNA reads TGTGCCAGCAGCCCATTCCGGGAGCTGTTTTTT. Its protein product is CASSPFRELFF.

V gene TRBV29-1 combines with J gene TRBJ2-7, with 10 nucleotides matching TRBD1. The CDR3 contains 13 residues. The germline CDR1 and CDR2 sequences are SQVTM and ANQGSEA. V dropped 4 bases and J dropped 6; count of bases not matched to a gene: 6. CDR3 in amino acids: CSVVPGQGSEQYF. DNA for the CDR3: TGCAGCGTTGTCCCGGGACAGGGGTCCGAGCAGTACTTC.

The chain uses TRBV10-1 and TRBJ2-1; TRBD2 matches 13 bases. The J segment lost 4 bases and the V segment lost 4 bases, leaving 1 base of the junction unmatched. The CDR3 is made up of 15 amino acids. CDR1 is WNHNN, CDR2 SYGVQD, per germline (reference sequence). As DNA, the CDR3 is TGCGCCAGCAGTGTGGGACTAGCGGGATACAATGAGCAGTTCTTC. It encodes CASSVGLAGYNEQFF.

This rearrangement joins TRBV5-5 to TRBJ1-2; maybe TRBD1 (5 bases). Trimming took off 3 bases at V and 4 bases at J, with 13 bases between the two ends. The germline CDR1 and CDR2 sequences are SGHKS and YYEKEE (reference sequence). The CDR3 runs to 14 residues. The CDR3 nucleotides are TGTGCCAGCAGCTGGCGGGGGGACGGCTATGGCTACACCTTC. Translation: CASSWRGDGYGYTF.

V usage is TRBV2 and J usage is TRBJ1-1; 10 nucleotides match TRBD1. The V and J ends lost 3 bases and 2 bases, in that order; junction bases with no gene match: 9. This CDR3 is 17 amino acids long. The germline gives CDR1 SNHLY, CDR2 FYNNEI. In DNA form, the CDR3 reads TGTGCCAGCAGTGAGACGGGGACAGGGGTAGGTAACACTGAAGCTTTCTTT. Its translation: CASSETGTGVGNTEAFF.

This clone was observed a few times. The CDR3 loop is CASSLSAGTGNTIYF. The CDR3 bases are TGTGCCAGCAGCTTATCTGCAGGGACTGGAAACACCATATATTTT. The chain employs TRBV7-2 and TRBJ1-3, with D possibly TRBD1 on 5 matching bases. The germline V gene has CDR1 SGHTA and CDR2 FQGNSA. The ends were cut back, 2 bases at V and 2 bases at J, with 10 bases in the middle. The CDR3 is 15 residues long.

The chain links TRBV14 to TRBJ1-6, with D uncertain. V was shortened by 3 bases and J by 10 bases, with 10 bases between the two germline ends. CDR1 is SGHDN and CDR2 is FVKESK in the germline V gene. This CDR3 spans 13 amino acids. The CDR3 here is CASSQFIESPLHF. The CDR3 coding sequence is TGTGCCAGCAGCCAGTTCATTGAGTCACCCCTCCACTTT.

This clone has just one count. This chain uses TRBV14 with TRBJ1-6; D remains unclear. Germline CDR1 and CDR2: SGHDN and FVKESK. This CDR3 is 14 amino acids long. V was pared by 4 bases and J by 7 bases, with 11 bases between. The CDR3 is CASSLPPGNSPLHF. In DNA, the CDR3 is TGTGCCAGCAGCCTCCCTCCGGGAAATTCACCCCTCCACTTT.

The CDR3: CASSLGQGSSYEQYF. As DNA, the CDR3 is TGCGCCAGCAGCCTTGGACAGGGCAGTTCCTACGAGCAGTACTTC. V is TRBV4-1 and J is TRBJ2-5; 8 positions match TRBD1. The DNA end favors TRBJ2-7, so the J call may be wrong. The CDR3 is made up of 15 amino acids. Germline V lookup: CDR1 MGHRA, CDR2 YSYEKL.

This clone was seen a handful of times. V usage is TRBV10-3 and J usage is TRBJ2-3; D is possibly TRBD1 (5 bases). The CDR3 spans 11 residues. Germline V gene sequence: CDR1 ENHRY, CDR2 SYGVKD. With 11 bases removed from V and 14 bases from J, the gap between germline ends came to 20 bases. The CDR3 coding sequence is TGTGCCTCCCAGGGCAAGGACAAACGGTATTTT. Translating gives CASQGKDKRYF.

The chain carries TRBV29-1 and TRBJ2-6, with TRBD2 as a possible D gene (6 bases). The CDR3 loop spans 16 amino acids. Germline lookup yields CDR1 SQVTM and CDR2 ANQGSEA. Trimming removed 5 bases at V and 5 bases at J, with 19 bases between. This CDR3 is CSVSTGPRGRANVLTF. The CDR3, as DNA: TGCAGCGTTTCTACAGGCCCCCGGGGGAGGGCCAACGTCCTGACTTTC.

The rearrangement links TRBV10-3 to TRBJ2-3; TRBD1 agrees at 7 bases. Germline trimming cut 5 bases from V and 1 base from J; bases unmatched to any gene: 9. The CDR3 has 16 residues. In germline, CDR1 is ENHRY, CDR2 SYGVKD. CDR3 nucleotide sequence: TGTGCCATCAGTTCTACGGACAGGCTGGGCACAGATACGCAGTATTTT. This sequence encodes CAISSTDRLGTDTQYF.

This clone was found a few times. The chain employs TRBV6-5 and TRBJ1-6, with 8 bases fitting TRBD1. The CDR3 totals 15 residues. Trimming removed 1 base from V and 7 bases from J; junction bases left unmatched: 3. Germline V gene lookup returns CDR1 MNHEY and CDR2 SVGAGI. DNA of the CDR3: TGTGCCAGCAGTTACTTGGACAGGGAGAATTCACCCCTCCACTTT. Its protein is CASSYLDRENSPLHF.

The chain links TRBV5-4 to TRBJ2-3, with 13 nucleotides matching TRBD2. Germline V CDR1 and CDR2: SGHNT, YYREEE (reference sequence). CDR3 size: 16 residues. V trimming: 1 base; J trimming: 4 bases; junction bases outside the gene matches: 3. For the CDR3, the DNA is TGTGCCAGCAGCTTGACTAGCGGGGGGGGGTCAGATACGCAGTATTTT. Its protein product is CASSLTSGGGSDTQYF.

This chain links TRBV7-8 with TRBJ1-3; TRBD1 matches 7 bases. CDR1 and CDR2 from the germline V gene are SGHVS and FQNEAQ. V lost 5 bases, J lost 2 bases, and 15 bases stayed unmatched. The CDR3 consists of 18 residues. The CDR3 reads CASSTPVDRAGPGNTIYF. CDR3 DNA: TGTGCCAGCAGCACCCCTGTCGACAGGGCAGGGCCTGGAAACACCATATATTTT.

CDR3 nucleotides: TGTGCCAGCAGCCAAGATCTTGGGGGCACTGGAAACACCATATATTTT. This translates into CASSQDLGGTGNTIYF. The chain uses TRBV14 and TRBJ1-3, with D perhaps matching TRBD1 (6 bases). In germline, CDR1 is SGHDN, CDR2 FVKESK. CDR3 length: 16 amino acids. V lost 0 bases to trimming and J lost 2 bases, with 11 bases between them.

The genes are TRBV7-2 and TRBJ2-6; weak D call: TRBD1 (6 bases). CDR3 length: 17 amino acids. The V gene's germline CDR1 is SGHTA and CDR2 FQGNSA. The V end was cut by 3 bases, the J end by 0 bases, with 12 bases between. The CDR3 DNA is TGTGCCAGCAGCTTTTCAGGGGCTACCTCTGGGGCCAACGTCCTGACTTTC. It yields the protein CASSFSGATSGANVLTF.

This clone has more than one count but fewer than ten. The V gene is TRBV4-3, the J gene TRBJ2-1; maybe TRBD2 (7 bases). CDR3 length equals 19 residues. Germline V lookup: CDR1 LGHNA, CDR2 YSLEER. The V and J ends lost 0 bases and 0 bases respectively, with 18 bases between them. Here the CDR3 reads CASSQEPGGQTSSYNEQFF. For the CDR3, the DNA is TGCGCCAGCAGCCAAGAGCCGGGGGGCCAGACGAGCTCCTACAATGAGCAGTTCTTC.

In its sample, this clone was seen once. The rearrangement joins TRBV19 to TRBJ2-2; 12 nucleotides match TRBD2. The J segment lost 6 bases and the V segment lost 0 bases, leaving 8 bases of the junction unmatched. CDR3 length: 18 amino acids. Germline values: CDR1 LNHDA, CDR2 SQIVND (reference sequence). CDR3 sequence reads: CASSIDLLAGGTAGELFF. The CDR3 nucleotides are TGTGCCAGTAGTATAGACCTTCTAGCGGGGGGGACGGCCGGGGAGCTGTTTTTT.

The rearrangement uses TRBV7-9 and TRBJ2-5; perhaps TRBD1 as D (5 bases). This CDR3 comprises 14 residues. The germline gives CDR1 SEHNR, CDR2 FQNEAQ (reference sequence). The germline V and J ends were trimmed by 6 bases and 4 bases, with 15 bases remaining between them. CDR3 DNA: TGTGCCAGCAGTCCGCAGGGTGAAGGAGAGACCCAGTACTTC. Amino acid sequence: CASSPQGEGETQYF.

This clone was detected only a few times. The CDR3 spells CASSAGQGARNEQFF. CDR3 coding DNA: TGTGCCAGCAGCGCGGGACAGGGGGCGCGGAATGAGCAGTTCTTC. V and J are TRBV7-9 and TRBJ2-1, with 12 bases identical to TRBD1. The CDR3 is made up of 15 amino acids. Germline V CDR1 and CDR2: SEHNR, FQNEAQ (reference sequence). V trimming: 5 bases; J trimming: 7 bases; junction bases outside the gene matches: 6.

This clone was seen only a few times. V and J are TRBV9 and TRBJ2-7; D perhaps matches TRBD1 (6 bases). V was pared by 0 bases and J by 5 bases, with 24 bases between. This CDR3 has 18 residues. In germline, CDR1 is SGDLS, CDR2 YYNGEE. The CDR3 loop reads CASSVGGPGWQGNNEQYF. The CDR3, as DNA: TGTGCCAGCAGCGTAGGCGGCCCAGGGTGGCAGGGGAACAACGAGCAGTACTTC. Supplemented by reference TRBV9 and TRBJ2-7, the full variable domain reads DSGVTQTPKHLITATGQRVTLRCSPRSGDLSVYWYQQSLDQGLQFLIQYYNGEERAKGNILERFSAQQFPDLHSELNLSSLELGDSALYFCASSVGGPGWQGNNEQYFGPGTRLTVT.

This clone was recorded once. The rearrangement uses TRBV15 and TRBJ2-7; no clear D. Between the trimmed V and J ends, which lost 0 bases and 2 bases, there was a span of 14 bases. The CDR3 covers 16 residues. Per germline, CDR1 LNHNV and CDR2 YYDKDF (reference sequence). The CDR3 DNA follows: TGTGCCACCAGCAGAGATGAGCCGCAGGCACCCTACGAGCAGTACTTC. Protein: CATSRDEPQAPYEQYF.

The chain employs TRBV6-6 and TRBJ2-5, with D perhaps TRBD1 (6 bases). V lost 2 bases and J lost 4, with 11 bases in between. CDR1 MNHNY and CDR2 SVGAGI come from the germline V gene (reference sequence). This CDR3 is 14 amino acids long. In DNA, the CDR3 is TGTGCCAGCAGTTACCAACAGGGTTCAGAGACCCAGTACTTC. Translating gives CASSYQQGSETQYF.

This sequence joins TRBV29-1 and TRBJ2-5; TRBD2 might be the D (6 bases). Germline-derived CDR1 and CDR2 are SQVTM and ANQGSEA. The CDR3 loop spans 13 amino acids. Trimming shortened V by 3 bases and J by 5 bases, and 13 bases separated the two germline ends. CDR3 nucleotides: TGCAGCGTTGAGGGAGGAGAGTGGGAGACCCAGTACTTC. It specifies CSVEGGEWETQYF.

The sample holds one count of this clone. The CDR3 bases are TGTGCCAGCAGTGAATGGTGGGGGACAGGGAGAACGGAGCAGTTCTTC. This translates into CASSEWWGTGRTEQFF. The rearrangement links TRBV6-1 to TRBJ2-1; 9 nucleotides line up with TRBD1. Per germline, CDR1 MNHNS and CDR2 SASEGT. The J segment lost 10 bases and the V segment lost 2 bases, leaving 12 bases of the junction unmatched. This CDR3 is built from 16 residues.

The chain carries TRBV7-9 and TRBJ2-4; D might be TRBD1 (5 bases). Trimming stripped 4 bases from V and 6 bases from J, with 16 bases between. Germline V gene lookup returns CDR1 SEHNR and CDR2 FQNEAQ (reference sequence). The CDR3 has 15 amino acids. The CDR3 spells CASSSLRQLRNIQYF. The CDR3 DNA follows: TGTGCCAGCAGCTCACTTCGACAGTTGAGAAACATTCAGTACTTC.

The CDR3 loop is CASSASDRGPFGYQETQYF. Here the CDR3 DNA reads TGTGCCAGCAGCGCCTCGGACAGGGGGCCATTTGGGTACCAAGAGACCCAGTACTTC. The V gene is TRBV9, the J gene TRBJ2-5; 11 bases fit TRBD1. Per germline, CDR1 SGDLS and CDR2 YYNGEE. The CDR3 is made up of 19 amino acids. J was trimmed by 0 bases and V by 3 bases; bases with no gene match: 13.

The chain employs TRBV7-2 and TRBJ1-2; 8 bases fit TRBD1. The CDR3 consists of 16 residues. The germline CDR1 and CDR2 sequences are SGHTA and FQGNSA. V lost 3 bases, J lost 4 bases, and 10 bases stayed unmatched. This CDR3 is CASSFATGALTYGYTF. In DNA form, the CDR3 reads TGTGCCAGCAGCTTCGCGACAGGGGCCCTAACCTATGGCTACACCTTC.